Detailed here is one T cell receptor (beta chain). Sequencing was performed with immunoSEQ multiplex PCR; in TCRdb, only in-frame clones are kept and a portion is missing. The sample includes some 70,000 clones, 92% seen only once; the top ten take approximately 0.39%. Germline CDR1 LGHNA, CDR2 YSLEER. This CDR3 spans 14 amino acids. V lost 0 bases and J lost 7, with 10 bases in between. This sample is drawn from a study of technical replicates of blood from a handful of donors. Sequenced material: T cells isolated from PBMCs. This sequence was found in a human donor in good health. V and J are TRBV4-3 and TRBJ2-1; D gene ambiguous. The CDR3 coding sequence is TGCGCCAGCAGCCAAGATTATCGCGGAAATGAGCAGTTCTTC. Its protein product is CASSQDYRGNEQFF.